Listed below are T cell receptor beta chains from one sample, sequenced in a study of cytomegalovirus exposure and HLA in healthy donors. TCRdb keeps only in-frame clones here, not all; method: immunoSEQ multiplex PCR. This table has approximately 76,000 clones, roughly 85% appearing once. Sequencing used PBMCs. These receptors were obtained from a young man in good health and CMV-seronegative. Each CDR3 is given without its conserved first and last residue.

j_call	v_call	cdr3_aa
TRBJ2-1	TRBV7-9	ASKDKGLAAYNEQF
TRBJ2-1	TRBV14	ASSLGQELF
TRBJ1-3	TRBV7-2	ASTDSSGNTIY
TRBJ1-4	TRBV15	ATSGRDFREKLF
TRBJ2-5	TRBV15	ATSSSGVQETQY
TRBJ2-3	TRBV5-4	ASSLGQMSTDTQY
TRBJ2-2	TRBV30	PWSEGAADTGELF
TRBJ2-7	TRBV30	AWSVSLTYEQY
TRBJ1-5	TRBV29-1	SVAGSGDQPQH
TRBJ1-4	TRBV18	ASSPETSGMGKLF
TRBJ2-7	TRBV5-1	ASSSGTGGYEQY
TRBJ2-1	TRBV28	ASSSTELLAGTYNEQF
TRBJ2-1	TRBV29-1	SVESRRDPYNEQF
TRBJ1-3	TRBV6-1	ASSENFSGNTIY
TRBJ1-2	TRBV4-3	ASSPRLTTGSGYT
TRBJ2-5	TRBV5-4	ASSLITMGQETQY
TRBJ2-7	TRBV7-2	ASSFSGNYEQY
TRBJ1-2	TRBV6-5	ASSESSNYGYT
TRBJ2-4	TRBV11-2	ASSLELTPVNSKNIQY
TRBJ2-2	TRBV4-3	ASSGRTSGNTGELF
TRBJ1-4	TRBV14	ASSQEGQTGFGEKLF
TRBJ1-1	TRBV4-3	ASSQEVSGQQQAF
TRBJ1-6	TRBV2	ASSLTGGVGSPLH
TRBJ2-7	TRBV7-2	ASSLTGTVTSYEQY